This TCR beta chain came from a study of control samples from healthy donors and cancer patients. Profiled with immunoSEQ multiplex PCR; TCRdb holds only in-frame clones, not every one. Among around 95,000 clones, more than 75% were seen once, and the ten largest hold under 20%. Sequencing was carried out using blood. The sequence derives from a woman aged 50 to 60 in good health.

CDR3 amino acids: CASSPGGDQPQHF. For the CDR3, the DNA is TGTGCCAGCTCACCGGGCGGAGATCAGCCCCAGCATTTT. This chain links TRBV18 with TRBJ1-5; D call uncertain. Germline values: CDR1 KGHSH, CDR2 LQKENI. V dropped 3 bases and J dropped 5 bases, with 8 bases sitting between them. This CDR3 has 13 residues. Based on the CDR3 plus reference TRBV18 and TRBJ1-5, the full variable domain is NAGVMQNPRHLVRRRGQEARLRCSPMKGHSHVYWYRQLPEEGLKFMVYLQKENIIDESGMPKERFSAEFPKEGPSILRIQQVVRGDSAAYFCASSPGGDQPQHFGDGTRLSIL.